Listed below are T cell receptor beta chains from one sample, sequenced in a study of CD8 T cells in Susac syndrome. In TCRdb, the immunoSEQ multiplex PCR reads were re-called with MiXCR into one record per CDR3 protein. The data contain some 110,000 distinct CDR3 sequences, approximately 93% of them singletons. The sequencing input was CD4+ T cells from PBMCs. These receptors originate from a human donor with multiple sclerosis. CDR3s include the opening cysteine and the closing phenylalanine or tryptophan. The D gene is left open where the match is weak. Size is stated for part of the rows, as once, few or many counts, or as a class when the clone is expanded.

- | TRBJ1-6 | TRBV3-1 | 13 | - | TGTGCCAGCAGCGGAGACGGAAATTCACCCCTCCACTTT | CASSGDGNSPLHF
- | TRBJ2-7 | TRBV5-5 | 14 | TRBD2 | TGTGCCAGCAGCTTGGAAAGCGGGACCTACGAGCAGTACTTC | CASSLESGTYEQYF
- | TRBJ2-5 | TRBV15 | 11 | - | TGTGCCACCAGCAGTCAAGAGACCCAGTACTTC | CATSSQETQYF
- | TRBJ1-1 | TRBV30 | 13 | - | TGTGCCTGGACCCTATCGGGGAACACTGAAGCTTTCTTT | CAWTLSGNTEAFF
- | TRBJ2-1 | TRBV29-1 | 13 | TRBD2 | TGCAGCGTAGGGACTAGCGGGGGGGCTGAGCAGTTCTTC | CSVGTSGGAEQFF
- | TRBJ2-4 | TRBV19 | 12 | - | TGTGCCAGTACCCCAGGGGACGGGGGGCTGTACTTC | CASTPGDGGLYF
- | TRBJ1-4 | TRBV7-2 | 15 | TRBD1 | TGTGCCAGCAGCGGGCGGGACAGCCAGAATGAAAAACTGTTTTTT | CASSGRDSQNEKLFF
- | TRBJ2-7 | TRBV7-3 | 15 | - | TGTGCCAGCAGCTTATCATTCGGCCAGGACTACGAGCAGTACTTC | CASSLSFGQDYEQYF
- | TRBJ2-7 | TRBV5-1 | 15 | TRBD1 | TGCGCCAGCAGCTTGGGGGACAGGGTTACCTACGAGCAGTACTTC | CASSLGDRVTYEQYF
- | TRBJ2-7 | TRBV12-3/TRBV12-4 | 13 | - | TGTGCCAGCAGCCCTGGGACTCCCTACGAGCAGTACTTC | CASSPGTPYEQYF
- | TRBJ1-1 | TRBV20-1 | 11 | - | TGCAGTGCTAGAGATCTCACTGAAGCTTTCTTT | CSARDLTEAFF
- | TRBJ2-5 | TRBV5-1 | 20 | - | TGCGCCAGCAGCTTGGCCGTGGGCAGGACCTCTTTGACGACACAAGAGACCCAGTACTTC | CASSLAVGRTSLTTQETQYF
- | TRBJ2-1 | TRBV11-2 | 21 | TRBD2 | TGTGCCAGCAGCTTACGGATCTCCGGAGGACTAGCGGGGACGGCCTACAATGAGCAGTTCTTC | CASSLRISGGLAGTAYNEQFF
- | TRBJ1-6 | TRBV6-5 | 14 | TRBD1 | TGTGCCAGCGCCCGGGACAGAATTAATTCACCCCTCCACTTT | CASARDRINSPLHF
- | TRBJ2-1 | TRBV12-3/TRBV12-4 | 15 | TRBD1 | TGTGCCAGCAGTTACGACAGGGGCATCCACAATGAGCAGTTCTTC | CASSYDRGIHNEQFF
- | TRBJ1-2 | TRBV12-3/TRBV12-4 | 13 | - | TGTGCCAGCAGACTCTCCGGGGGGTATGGCTACACCTTC | CASRLSGGYGYTF
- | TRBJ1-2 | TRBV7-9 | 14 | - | TGTGCCAGCAGCTCCAATCTGGCTAACTATGGCTACACCTTC | CASSSNLANYGYTF
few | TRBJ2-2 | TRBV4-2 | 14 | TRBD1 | TGTGCCAGCAGCCCTGGGACAGGGGCCGGGGAGCTGTTTTTT | CASSPGTGAGELFF
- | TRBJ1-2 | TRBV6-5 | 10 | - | TGTGCCAGCAGGGGAGATGGCTACACCTTC | CASRGDGYTF
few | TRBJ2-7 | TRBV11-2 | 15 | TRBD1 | TGTGCCAGCAGCTTAGGACAGGGGGTTACTTACGAGCAGTACTTC | CASSLGQGVTYEQYF
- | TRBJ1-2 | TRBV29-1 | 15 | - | TGCAGCGTTGAAGAACAGGGTGCGGGGGGCTATGGCTACACCTTC | CSVEEQGAGGYGYTF
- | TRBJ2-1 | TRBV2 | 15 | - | TGTGCCAGCAGTGAACGTGGTCAGCTTTACAATGAGCAGTTCTTC | CASSERGQLYNEQFF
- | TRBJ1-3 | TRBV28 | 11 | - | TGTGTATCGGGTACTGGAAACACCATATATTTT | CVSGTGNTIYF
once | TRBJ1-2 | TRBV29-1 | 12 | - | TGCAGCGACTACAGGGCCCCCTATGGCTACACCTTC | CSDYRAPYGYTF
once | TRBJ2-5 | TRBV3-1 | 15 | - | TGTGCCAGCAGCCAAGATTGGGGAAGACAAGAGACCCAGTACTTC | CASSQDWGRQETQYF
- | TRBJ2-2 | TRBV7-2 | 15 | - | TGTGCCAGCAGCTTGTGGGCCGGGGTGTCCGGGGAGCTGTTTTTT | CASSLWAGVSGELFF
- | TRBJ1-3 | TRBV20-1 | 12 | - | TGCAGTGTGTATAGCTCTGGAAACACCATATATTTT | CSVYSSGNTIYF
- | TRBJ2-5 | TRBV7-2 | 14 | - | TGTGCCAGCAGCGTGCTTCGCCCCCAAGAGACCCAGTACTTC | CASSVLRPQETQYF
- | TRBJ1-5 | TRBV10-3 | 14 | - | TGTGCCATCAGTGCCGCAGGGGGCAATCAGCCCCAGCATTTT | CAISAAGGNQPQHF
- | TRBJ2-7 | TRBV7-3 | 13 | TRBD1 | TGTGCCAGCAGCTTCGACAGGGGCTACGAGCAGTACTTC | CASSFDRGYEQYF
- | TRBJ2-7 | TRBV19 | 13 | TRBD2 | TGTGCCACCCTAGCGGCTCCGTATCACGAGCAGTACTTC | CATLAAPYHEQYF
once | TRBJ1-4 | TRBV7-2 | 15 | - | TGTGCCAGCCGACCTTCTGAGCAGGGATCTGAAAAACTGTTTTTT | CASRPSEQGSEKLFF
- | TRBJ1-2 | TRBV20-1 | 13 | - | TGCAGTGCTAGTTCGGCGGGCGGCTATGGCTACACCTTC | CSASSAGGYGYTF
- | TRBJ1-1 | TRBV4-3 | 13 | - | TGCGCCAGCAGCCAAACAGGGATAACTGAAGCTTTCTTT | CASSQTGITEAFF
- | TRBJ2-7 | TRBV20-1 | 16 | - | TGCAGTGCTAGTTTAGAGTACGACTCAAGCTCCTACGAGCAGTACTTC | CSASLEYDSSSYEQYF
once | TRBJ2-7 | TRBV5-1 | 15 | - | TGCGCCAGCAGCTTTGGGGCATACGGGGATTCCGAGCAGTACTTC | CASSFGAYGDSEQYF
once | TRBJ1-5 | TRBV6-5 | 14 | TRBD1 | TGTGCCAGCAGTTACTCGACAGGGACTCAGCCCCAGCATTTT | CASSYSTGTQPQHF
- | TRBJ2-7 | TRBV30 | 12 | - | TGTGCTCAGGGCAGGGAAATGTACGAGCAGTACTTC | CAQGREMYEQYF
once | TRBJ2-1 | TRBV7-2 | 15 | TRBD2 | TGTGCCAGCAGCTCCCAAGGACTAGCGTTCAATGAGCAGTTCTTC | CASSSQGLAFNEQFF
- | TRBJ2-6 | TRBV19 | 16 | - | TGTGCCAGTATGGCGGAGGGCCTGTCTGGGGCCAACGTCCTGACTTTC | CASMAEGLSGANVLTF
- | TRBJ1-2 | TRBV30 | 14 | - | TGTGCCTGGAGTGTATTAGGGACTTCGTATGGCTACACCTTC | CAWSVLGTSYGYTF
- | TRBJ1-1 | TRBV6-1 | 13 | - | TGTGCCAGCAGTGAATTGGTGGCAGGTGAGGCTTTCTTT | CASSELVAGEAFF